The T cell receptor beta chain described here comes from a study of low-dose radiotherapy and immunotherapy resistance in tumors. In the study overall: 1 Gy per fraction was delivered to Cohort 2 every two weeks, for 13 Gy total over 26 weeks.

Trimming removed 5 bases at V and 4 bases at J, with 11 bases between. The length of the CDR3 is 13 residues. Germline CDR1 PRHDT, CDR2 FYEKMQ (reference sequence). Gene-specific TRAV and TRBV primers were used for first-strand cDNA, covering alpha and beta chains. Amplification, which lasted 20 to 25 PCR cycles, used a constant-region primer and V-primer adapter to amplify TCRs. In vitro transcription was used to amplify the isolated mRNA. TCRdb processed the reads anew with MiXCR; each CDR3 protein has one entry. Of more than 90,000 distinct CDR3 sequences in the sample, around 21% are singletons; the top ten hold over 4%. Documented time point: after trial treatment. The treatment is: LDRT plus nivolumab, ipilimumab, low-dose cyclophosphamide and aspirin (RACIN trial). All eligible patients presented with advanced solid tumors that contained no tumor-infiltrating lymphocytes. This clonotype showed up just a few times.

The source is a male donor with prostate cancer. Sample: PBMCs, taken after low-dose radiotherapy plus immunotherapy. This rearrangement joins TRBV13 to TRBJ1-1; D is perhaps TRBD1 (6 bases). The CDR3 DNA sequence: TGTGCCAGCAGCAGAACAGGGACCACTGAAGCTTTCTTT. As protein: CASSRTGTTEAFF.